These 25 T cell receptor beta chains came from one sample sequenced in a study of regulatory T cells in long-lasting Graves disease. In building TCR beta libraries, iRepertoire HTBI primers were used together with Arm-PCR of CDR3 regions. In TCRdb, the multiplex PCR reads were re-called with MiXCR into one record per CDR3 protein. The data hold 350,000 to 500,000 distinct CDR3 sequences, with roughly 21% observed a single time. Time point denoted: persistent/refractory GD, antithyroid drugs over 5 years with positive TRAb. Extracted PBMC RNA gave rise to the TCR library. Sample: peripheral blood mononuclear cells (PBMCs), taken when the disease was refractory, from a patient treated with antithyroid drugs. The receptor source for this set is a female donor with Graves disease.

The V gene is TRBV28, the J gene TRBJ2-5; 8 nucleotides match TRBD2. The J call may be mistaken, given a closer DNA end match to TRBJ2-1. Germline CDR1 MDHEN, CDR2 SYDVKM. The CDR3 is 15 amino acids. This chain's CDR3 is CASSLGASGLNEQFF. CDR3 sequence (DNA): TGTGCCAGCAGTTTAGGGGCTAGCGGGTTGAATGAGCAGTTCTTC.

The CDR3 region has the DNA TGTGCCAGCAGCCAAGGAGGGACCTCGGGTAAGGGCGAGCAGTACTTC. Protein sequence: CASSQGGTSGKGEQYF. The J gene is TRBJ2-7, the V gene TRBV14; either TRBD1 or TRBD2 may fit D (5 bases each). With 1 base removed from V and 6 bases from J, the gap between germline ends came to 19 bases. CDR1 SGHDN and CDR2 FVKESK come from the germline V gene. This CDR3 has 16 amino acids. The variable domain in full, with the rest retrieved from reference TRBV14 and TRBJ2-7, is EAGVTQFPSHSVIEKGQTVTLRCDPISGHDNLYWYRRVMGKEIKFLLHFVKESKQDESGMPNNRFLAERTGGTYSTLKVQPAELEDSGVYFCASSQGGTSGKGEQYFGPGTRLTVT.

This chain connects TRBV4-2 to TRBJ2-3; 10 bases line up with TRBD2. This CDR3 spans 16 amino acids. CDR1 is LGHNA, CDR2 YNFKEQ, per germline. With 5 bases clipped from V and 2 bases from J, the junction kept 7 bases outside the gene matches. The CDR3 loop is CASSLALAGDTDTQYF. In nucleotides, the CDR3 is TGTGCCAGCAGCTTGGCGCTAGCGGGAGACACAGATACGCAGTATTTT.

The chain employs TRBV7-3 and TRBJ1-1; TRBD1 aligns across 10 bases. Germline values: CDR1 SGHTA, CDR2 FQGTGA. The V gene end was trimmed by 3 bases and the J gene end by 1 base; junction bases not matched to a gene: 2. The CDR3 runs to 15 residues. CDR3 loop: CASSLTGGANTEAFF. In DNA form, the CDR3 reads TGTGCCAGCAGCTTGACAGGGGGCGCGAACACTGAAGCTTTCTTT.

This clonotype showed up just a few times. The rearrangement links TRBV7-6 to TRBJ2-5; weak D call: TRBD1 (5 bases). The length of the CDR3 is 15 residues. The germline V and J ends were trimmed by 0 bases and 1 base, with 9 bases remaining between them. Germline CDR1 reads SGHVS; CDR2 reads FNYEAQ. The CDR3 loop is CASSLAGAVQETQYF. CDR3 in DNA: TGTGCCAGCAGCTTAGCTGGGGCTGTCCAAGAGACCCAGTACTTC.

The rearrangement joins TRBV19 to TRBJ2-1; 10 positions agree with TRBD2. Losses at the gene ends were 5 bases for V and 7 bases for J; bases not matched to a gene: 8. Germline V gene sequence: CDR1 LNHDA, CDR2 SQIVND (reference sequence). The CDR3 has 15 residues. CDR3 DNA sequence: TGTGCCAGTAGTCGAGCTCTAGCGGGAGTAAATGAGCAGTTCTTC. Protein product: CASSRALAGVNEQFF.

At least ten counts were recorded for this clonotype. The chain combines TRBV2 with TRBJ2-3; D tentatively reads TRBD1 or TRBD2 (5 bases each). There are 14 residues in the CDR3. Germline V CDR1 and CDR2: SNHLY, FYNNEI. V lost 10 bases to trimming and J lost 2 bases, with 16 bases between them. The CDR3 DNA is TGTGCCACCCGGGGTGGGGGATACACAGATACGCAGTATTTT. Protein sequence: CATRGGGYTDTQYF.

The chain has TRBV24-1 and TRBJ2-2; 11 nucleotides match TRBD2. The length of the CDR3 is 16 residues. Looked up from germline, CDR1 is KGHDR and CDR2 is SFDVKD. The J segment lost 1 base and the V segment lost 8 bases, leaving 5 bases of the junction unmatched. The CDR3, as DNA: TGTGCCACCATTATCGGGACTAGCGGGAACACCGGGGAGCTGTTTTTT. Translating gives CATIIGTSGNTGELFF.

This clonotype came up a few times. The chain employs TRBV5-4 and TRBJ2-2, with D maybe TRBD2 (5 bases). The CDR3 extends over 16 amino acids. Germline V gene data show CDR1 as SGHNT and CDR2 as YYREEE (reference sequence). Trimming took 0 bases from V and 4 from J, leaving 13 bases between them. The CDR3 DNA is TGTGCCAGCAGCTTGGCCGTAATCGGAGGCACCGGGGAGCTGTTTTTT. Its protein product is CASSLAVIGGTGELFF.

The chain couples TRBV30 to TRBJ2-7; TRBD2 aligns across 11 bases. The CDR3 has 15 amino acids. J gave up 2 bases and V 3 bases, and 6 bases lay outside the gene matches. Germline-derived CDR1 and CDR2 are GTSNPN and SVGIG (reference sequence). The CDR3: CAWSYGTSGTYEQYF. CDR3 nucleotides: TGTGCCTGGAGCTACGGGACTAGCGGCACCTACGAGCAGTACTTC.

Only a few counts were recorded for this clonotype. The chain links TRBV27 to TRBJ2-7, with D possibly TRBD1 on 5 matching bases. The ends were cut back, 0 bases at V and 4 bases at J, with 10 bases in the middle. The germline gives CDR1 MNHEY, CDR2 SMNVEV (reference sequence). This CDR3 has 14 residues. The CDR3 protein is CASSLSGAQYEQYF. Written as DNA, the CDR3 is TGTGCCAGCAGTTTATCAGGGGCGCAATACGAGCAGTACTTC.

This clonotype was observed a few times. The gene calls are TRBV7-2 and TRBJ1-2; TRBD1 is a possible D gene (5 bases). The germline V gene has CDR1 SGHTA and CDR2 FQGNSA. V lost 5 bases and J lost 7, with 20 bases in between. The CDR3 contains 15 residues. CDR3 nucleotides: TGTGCCAGCAGCCCTAGGGCCCCAGGGAGCGGTGGCTACACCTTC. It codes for CASSPRAPGSGGYTF.

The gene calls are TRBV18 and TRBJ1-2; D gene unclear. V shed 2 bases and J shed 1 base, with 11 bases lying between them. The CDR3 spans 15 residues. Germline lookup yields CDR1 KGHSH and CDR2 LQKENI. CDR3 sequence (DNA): TGTGCCAGCTCACCAACGCAGGAAATTAACTATGGCTACACCTTC. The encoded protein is CASSPTQEINYGYTF.

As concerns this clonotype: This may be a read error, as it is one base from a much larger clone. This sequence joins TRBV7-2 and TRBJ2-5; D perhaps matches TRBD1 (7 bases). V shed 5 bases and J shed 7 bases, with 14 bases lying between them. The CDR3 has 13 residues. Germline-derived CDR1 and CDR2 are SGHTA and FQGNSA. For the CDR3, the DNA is TGTGCCAGCAGCCAGGGGGTCGGGGGGACCCAGTACTTC. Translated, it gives CASSQGVGGTQYF.

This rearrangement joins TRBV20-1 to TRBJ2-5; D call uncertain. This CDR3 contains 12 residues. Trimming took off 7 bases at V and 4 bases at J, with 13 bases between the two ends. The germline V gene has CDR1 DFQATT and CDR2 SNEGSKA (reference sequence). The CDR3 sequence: CSGAPSRETQYF. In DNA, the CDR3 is TGCAGTGGAGCCCCCTCCCGAGAGACCCAGTACTTC.

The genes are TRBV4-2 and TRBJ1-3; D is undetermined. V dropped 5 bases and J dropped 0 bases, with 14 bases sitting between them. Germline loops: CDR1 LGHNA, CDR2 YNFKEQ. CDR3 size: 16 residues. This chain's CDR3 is CASSSGVQNSGNTIYF. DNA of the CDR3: TGTGCCAGCAGCTCCGGGGTTCAGAACTCTGGAAACACCATATATTTT.

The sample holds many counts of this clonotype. CDR3 coding DNA: TGTGCCACCGAGTCAGCTGGGGCCAACGTCCTGACTTTC. Translation gives CATESAGANVLTF. This sequence joins TRBV28 and TRBJ2-6; D not certain. Deletions cut 10 bases from V and 2 bases from J, with 9 bases between. The CDR3 extends over 13 amino acids. In germline, CDR1 is MDHEN, CDR2 SYDVKM.

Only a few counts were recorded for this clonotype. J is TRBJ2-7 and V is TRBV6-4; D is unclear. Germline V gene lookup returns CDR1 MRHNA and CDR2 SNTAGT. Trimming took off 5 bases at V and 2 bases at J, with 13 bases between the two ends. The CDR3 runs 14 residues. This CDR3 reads CASSYSWQTYEQYF. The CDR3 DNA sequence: TGTGCCAGCAGTTACAGTTGGCAAACCTACGAGCAGTACTTC.

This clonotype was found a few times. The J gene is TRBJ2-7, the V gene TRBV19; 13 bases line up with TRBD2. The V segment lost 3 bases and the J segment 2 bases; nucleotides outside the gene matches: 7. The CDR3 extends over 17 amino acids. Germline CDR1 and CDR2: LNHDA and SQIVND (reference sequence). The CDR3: CASSIQGLAGDPYEQYF. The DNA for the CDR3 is TGTGCCAGTAGTATCCAAGGACTAGCGGGAGATCCCTACGAGCAGTACTTC.

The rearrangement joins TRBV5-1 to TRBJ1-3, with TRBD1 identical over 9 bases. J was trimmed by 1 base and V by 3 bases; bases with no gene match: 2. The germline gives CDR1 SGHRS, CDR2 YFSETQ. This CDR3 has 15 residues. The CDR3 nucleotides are TGCGCCAGCAGCTCGGGACAGGGTTCTGGAAACACCATATATTTT. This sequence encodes CASSSGQGSGNTIYF.

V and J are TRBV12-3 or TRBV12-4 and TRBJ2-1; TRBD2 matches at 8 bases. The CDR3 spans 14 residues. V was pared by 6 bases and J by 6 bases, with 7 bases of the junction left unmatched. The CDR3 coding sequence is TGTGCCAGCAGCCGCCCCGGGGGGGGCAATGAGCAGTTCTTC. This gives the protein CASSRPGGGNEQFF.

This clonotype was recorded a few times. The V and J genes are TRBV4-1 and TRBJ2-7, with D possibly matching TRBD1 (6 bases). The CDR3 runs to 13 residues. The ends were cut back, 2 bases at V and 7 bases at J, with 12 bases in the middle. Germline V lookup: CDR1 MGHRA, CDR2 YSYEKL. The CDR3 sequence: CASSQLGAEEQYF. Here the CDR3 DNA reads TGCGCCAGCAGCCAACTGGGGGCGGAAGAGCAGTACTTC.

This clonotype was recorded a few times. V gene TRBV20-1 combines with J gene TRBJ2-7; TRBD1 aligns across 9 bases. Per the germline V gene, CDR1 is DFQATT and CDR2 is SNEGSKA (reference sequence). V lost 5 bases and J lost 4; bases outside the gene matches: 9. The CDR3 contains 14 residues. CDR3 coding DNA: TGCAGTGCTCCACAGGGACAGGGTTCGTACGAGCAGTACTTC. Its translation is CSAPQGQGSYEQYF.

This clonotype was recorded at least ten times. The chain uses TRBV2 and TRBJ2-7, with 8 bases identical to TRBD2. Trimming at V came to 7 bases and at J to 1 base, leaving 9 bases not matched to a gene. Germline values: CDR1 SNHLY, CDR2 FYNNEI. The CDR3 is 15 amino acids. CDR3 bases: TGTGCCAGCAATGTAGGGGCGGGAGGTTCCTACGAGCAGTACTTC. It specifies CASNVGAGGSYEQYF.

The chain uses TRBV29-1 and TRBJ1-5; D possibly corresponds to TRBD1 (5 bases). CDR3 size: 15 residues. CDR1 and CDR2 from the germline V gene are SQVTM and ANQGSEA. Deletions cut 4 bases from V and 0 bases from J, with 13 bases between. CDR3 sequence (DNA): TGCAGCGTTGCAGACAGTTCCCATAGCAATCAGCCCCAGCATTTT. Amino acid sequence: CSVADSSHSNQPQHF.